Below are 21 T cell receptor beta chains sequenced from a single sample in a study of blood T cell repertoires in COVID-19. Produced via immunoSEQ multiplex PCR; TCRdb's table is partial and in-frame only. The sample comprises 240,000 or so clones, around 87% of which are singletons, and approximately 7% rests with the top ten. The sequenced sample consisted of peripheral blood. The receptors were gathered from a woman aged 70 to 79 with active or convalescent COVID-19.

V and J are TRBV11-2 and TRBJ1-1; 9 bases agree with TRBD1. The CDR3 is 14 amino acids. J lost 5 bases, V lost 3 bases, and 4 bases had no gene match. Per the germline V gene, CDR1 is SGHAT and CDR2 is FQNNGV. This chain's CDR3 is CASSFRQGGTEAFF. The CDR3 DNA sequence: TGTGCCAGCAGCTTTCGACAGGGGGGTACTGAAGCTTTCTTT.

This clone has more than one count but fewer than ten. The chain employs TRBV6-1 and TRBJ2-7, with a weak D call TRBD2 (6 bases). The CDR3 is 16 residues long. Germline-derived CDR1 and CDR2 are MNHNS and SASEGT. V was clipped by 0 bases and J by 3 bases, with 15 bases between them. The CDR3, as DNA: TGTGCCAGCAGTGAAGCGGTAGTGGGGGGATACTACGAGCAGTACTTC. It specifies CASSEAVVGGYYEQYF.

The rearrangement uses TRBV7-2 and TRBJ1-5; 7 nucleotides align to TRBD1. This CDR3 region has 16 residues. In germline, CDR1 is SGHTA, CDR2 FQGNSA. Trimming at V came to 3 bases and at J to 2 bases, leaving 7 bases not matched to a gene. CDR3 protein: CASSFATGLGNQPQHF. The CDR3 DNA reads TGTGCCAGCAGCTTCGCGACAGGGTTAGGCAATCAGCCCCAGCATTTT. Supplemented by reference TRBV7-2 and TRBJ1-5, the full variable domain reads GAGVSQSPSNKVTEKGKDVELRCDPISGHTALYWYRQSLGQGLEFLIYFQGNSAPDKSGLPSDRFSAERTGGSVSTLTIQRTQQEDSAVYLCASSFATGLGNQPQHFGDGTRLSIL.

This chain links TRBV11-2 with TRBJ2-3; D might be TRBD1 (6 bases). V lost 5 bases to trimming and J lost 3 bases, with 9 bases between them. Germline CDR1 and CDR2: SGHAT and FQNNGV. The CDR3 extends over 13 amino acids. The CDR3 loop reads CASSPRGTDTQYF. The CDR3 DNA reads TGTGCCAGCAGCCCGAGGGGGACAGATACGCAGTATTTT.

The rearrangement uses TRBV11-2 and TRBJ1-2; D not certain. Germline CDR1 SGHAT, CDR2 FQNNGV. V dropped 5 bases and J dropped 7 bases, with 14 bases sitting between them. The CDR3 covers 13 residues. CDR3 protein: CASSPMAGFGYTF. The CDR3 DNA reads as TGTGCCAGCAGCCCGATGGCCGGGTTTGGCTACACCTTC.

V usage is TRBV7-2 and J usage is TRBJ1-3; D is possibly TRBD1 (6 bases). Germline values: CDR1 SGHTA, CDR2 FQGNSA. V was clipped by 4 bases and J by 4 bases, with 14 bases between them. The CDR3 is made up of 15 amino acids. The CDR3 sequence is CASSSTTGNGNTIYF. DNA of the CDR3: TGTGCCAGCAGCTCCACAACAGGGAACGGAAACACCATATATTTT.

The rearrangement joins TRBV6-2 or TRBV6-3 to TRBJ2-3; D uncertain. CDR1 is MNHEY and CDR2 is SVGEGT in the germline V gene. CDR3 length: 14 amino acids. Trimming left V 6 bases short and J 0 bases short, with 10 bases between. In DNA form, the CDR3 reads TGTGCCAGCAGCTCCGACACCAGCACAGATACGCAGTATTTT. Translated: CASSSDTSTDTQYF.

The chain recombines TRBV7-2 with TRBJ1-3; D gene unclear. The CDR3 extends over 14 amino acids. Looked up from germline, CDR1 is SGHTA and CDR2 is FQGNSA. V was shortened by 2 bases and J by 0 bases, with 5 bases between the two germline ends. This CDR3 reads CASSLTSSGNTIYF. The CDR3 region has the DNA TGTGCCAGCAGCTTAACGAGCTCTGGAAACACCATATATTTT.

The gene calls are TRBV6-1 and TRBJ2-1; 9 bases agree with TRBD1. The CDR3 totals 16 residues. Germline CDR1 MNHNS, CDR2 SASEGT. Germline trimming cut 3 bases from V and 6 bases from J; bases unmatched to any gene: 9. In DNA, the CDR3 is TGTGCCAGCAGTGATGTGGACAGGGGCTTTGTCAATGAGCAGTTCTTC. Residues: CASSDVDRGFVNEQFF.

The chain employs TRBV29-1 and TRBJ2-3, with a possible D match to TRBD2 (5 bases). The ends were cut back, 7 bases at V and 0 bases at J, with 5 bases in the middle. There are 11 residues in the CDR3. Germline CDR1 reads SQVTM; CDR2 reads ANQGSEA. The CDR3 nucleotides read TGCAGCGGGAGGAGCACAGATACGCAGTATTTT. Translating it yields CSGRSTDTQYF.

CDR3 nucleotides: TGCAGCGTTGAGGTGGGACAGAGAATCTACGAGCAGTACTTC. Translated: CSVEVGQRIYEQYF. The chain is built from TRBV29-1 and TRBJ2-7; 7 bases align to TRBD1. V gave up 3 bases and J gave up 3 bases; unmatched junction bases: 8. Germline V gives CDR1 SQVTM, CDR2 ANQGSEA. The CDR3 sequence is 14 residues long.

The gene calls are TRBV27 and TRBJ1-2, with D perhaps TRBD1 (6 bases). Germline V CDR1 and CDR2: MNHEY, SMNVEV (reference sequence). This CDR3 has 14 residues. CDR3 sequence (DNA): TGTGCAACCTCGAGGGGGAGTTTAACCTATGGCTACACCTTC. It specifies CATSRGSLTYGYTF.

This chain links TRBV18 with TRBJ2-1; unclear D gene. This CDR3 has 15 amino acids. With 10 bases removed from V and 3 bases from J, the gap between germline ends came to 19 bases. CDR1 KGHSH and CDR2 LQKENI come from the germline V gene. CDR3 protein: CATNRRGYGYNEQFF. DNA of the CDR3: TGTGCCACCAACCGGCGCGGCTACGGCTACAATGAGCAGTTCTTC.

This clone was seen just once. The chain combines TRBV10-3 with TRBJ1-4; D might be TRBD1 (5 bases). The CDR3 runs to 14 residues. V was shortened by 0 bases and J by 7 bases, with 9 bases between the two germline ends. Germline CDR1 ENHRY, CDR2 SYGVKD. For the CDR3, the DNA is TGTGCCATCAGTGAGTCGCAGGGTCGTGAAAAACTGTTTTTT. This gives the protein CAISESQGREKLFF.

This rearrangement joins TRBV2 to TRBJ1-4; TRBD1 is a possible D gene (5 bases). Germline V gene sequence: CDR1 SNHLY, CDR2 FYNNEI. V lost 0 bases and J lost 8, with 10 bases in between. CDR3 length equals 14 residues. CDR3: CASSEAQRGEKLFF. The CDR3 region has the DNA TGTGCCAGCAGTGAAGCGCAGCGGGGGGAAAAACTGTTTTTT.

V gene TRBV10-3 combines with J gene TRBJ1-6; 11 bases line up with TRBD1. Unmatched junction bases numbered 11, after V lost 9 bases and J lost 10 bases. From germline, CDR1 is ENHRY and CDR2 SYGVKD. This CDR3 has 15 residues. The CDR3 nucleotides are TGTGCCATAAATGCCGGACAGGGGGCCCCATCACCCCTCCACTTT. Encoded protein: CAINAGQGAPSPLHF.

A single count supports this clone. The chain joins TRBV6-6 to TRBJ2-1; the match to TRBD2 covers 7 bases. Germline V gene sequence: CDR1 MNHNY, CDR2 SVGAGI (reference sequence). V lost 6 bases, J lost 12 bases, and 17 bases stayed unmatched. The CDR3 consists of 15 residues. The CDR3 DNA is TGTGCCAGCAGCCCGCGGGGAGCGGGGTACACTGGGCAGTTCTTC. It codes for CASSPRGAGYTGQFF.

This clone was picked up one time. The chain joins TRBV3-1 (or the pseudogene TRBV3-2) to TRBJ1-5, with D tentatively TRBD1 (6 bases). Per germline, CDR1 LGHDT and CDR2 YNNKEL (reference sequence). The CDR3 has 19 residues. V lost 4 bases and J 0 bases, leaving 22 bases between the germline ends. CDR3: CASSRRGVGHRYSNQPQHF. The CDR3 coding sequence is TGTGCCAGCAGCCGAAGGGGTGTGGGACACCGATATAGCAATCAGCCCCAGCATTTT.

The chain uses TRBV5-4 and TRBJ2-5; 14 bases agree with TRBD2. The CDR3 runs to 16 residues. Germline V gene data show CDR1 as SGHNT and CDR2 as YYREEE (reference sequence). With 4 bases clipped from V and 7 bases from J, the junction kept 9 bases outside the gene matches. The CDR3 loop is CASSPGTSGGRGTQYF. In DNA, the CDR3 is TGTGCCAGCAGCCCCGGGACTAGCGGGGGCCGGGGGACCCAGTACTTC.

The rearrangement uses TRBV4-3 and TRBJ2-7, with D perhaps matching TRBD1 (6 bases). Deletions cut 1 base from V and 10 bases from J, with 20 bases between. Germline V gives CDR1 LGHNA, CDR2 YSLEER. This CDR3 has 15 residues. The CDR3 DNA sequence: TGCGCCAGCAGCCAAGGGGTGACAGGCTCCGAGTCCCAGTACTTC. It encodes CASSQGVTGSESQYF.

The chain combines TRBV12-3 or TRBV12-4 with TRBJ2-3, with D possibly TRBD1 on 5 matching bases. Trimming pared 5 bases from V and 5 bases from J, leaving 8 bases between. The CDR3 totals 12 residues. The DNA for the CDR3 is TGTGCCAGCAGTCCCACAGGAGATACGCAGTATTTT. It yields the protein CASSPTGDTQYF.